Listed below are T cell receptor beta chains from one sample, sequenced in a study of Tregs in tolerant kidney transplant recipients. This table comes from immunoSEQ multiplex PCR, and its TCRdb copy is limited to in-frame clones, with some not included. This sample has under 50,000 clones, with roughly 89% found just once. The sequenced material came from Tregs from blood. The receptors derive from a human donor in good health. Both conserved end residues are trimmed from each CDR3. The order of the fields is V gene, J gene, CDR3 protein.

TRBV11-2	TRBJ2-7	ASSRGSLGDEQY
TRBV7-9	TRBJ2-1	ASSLGTGGGYNEQF
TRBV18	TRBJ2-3	ASSPTLRDSPSTDTQY
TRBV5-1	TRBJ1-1	ASSPSVQEYTEAF
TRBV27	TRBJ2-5	ASRRQLQETQY
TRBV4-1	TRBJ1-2	ASSHGGGLDRFSNYGYT
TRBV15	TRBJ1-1	ATSRDGGGRAF
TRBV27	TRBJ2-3	ASSPPGDTQY
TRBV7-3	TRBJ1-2	ASSLKVRLYYGYT
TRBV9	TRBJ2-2	ASSPHRELF
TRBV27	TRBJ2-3	ASSYTPRRLAADTQY
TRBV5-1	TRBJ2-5	ASSPGLAGVQETQY
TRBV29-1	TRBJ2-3	SVHEGSTDTQY